This T cell receptor beta chain is drawn from a study of shared clonotypes between healthy human individuals. Germline V gives CDR1 LNHDA, CDR2 SQIVND (reference sequence). The V gene lost 3 bases and the J gene lost 10 bases, with 7 bases spanning the gap. The CDR3 loop spans 11 amino acids. Study-wide results and limits: Clonotype sharing among donors was thought likely to change with sequencing depth.

Measured with immunoSEQ multiplex PCR; TCRdb has only the in-frame clones, and not every one. The table includes approximately 720,000 clones, less than 80% detected once. Remarks on this clone: The antigen is undetermined.

The chain carries TRBV19 and TRBJ2-1, with D unresolved. The source material was memory CD4+ T cells sorted from blood. Subset indicated: CD45RA-negative fraction. This TCR derives from a woman in her 30s in good health. CDR3 residues: CASSIGPEQFF. The CDR3 DNA follows: TGTGCCAGTAGTATTGGTCCAGAGCAGTTCTTC.